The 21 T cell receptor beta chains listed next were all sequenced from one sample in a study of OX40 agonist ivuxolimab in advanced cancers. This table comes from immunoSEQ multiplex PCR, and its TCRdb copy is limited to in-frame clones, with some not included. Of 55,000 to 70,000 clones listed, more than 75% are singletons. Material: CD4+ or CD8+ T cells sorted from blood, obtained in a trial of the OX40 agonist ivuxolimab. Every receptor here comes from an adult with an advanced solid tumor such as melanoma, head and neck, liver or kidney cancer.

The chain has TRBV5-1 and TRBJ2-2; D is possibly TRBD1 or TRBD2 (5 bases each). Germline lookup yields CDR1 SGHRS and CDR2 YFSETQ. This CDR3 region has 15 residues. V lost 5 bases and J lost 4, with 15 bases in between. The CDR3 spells CASRTTGGGTGELFF. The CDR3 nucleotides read TGCGCCAGCAGAACTACAGGTGGGGGCACCGGGGAGCTGTTTTTT.

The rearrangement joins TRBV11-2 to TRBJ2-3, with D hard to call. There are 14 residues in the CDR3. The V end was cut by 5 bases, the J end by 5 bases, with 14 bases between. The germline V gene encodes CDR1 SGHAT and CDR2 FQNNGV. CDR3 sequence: CASSLQTSVDTQYF. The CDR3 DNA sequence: TGTGCCAGCAGCCTCCAGACGTCTGTAGATACGCAGTATTTT.

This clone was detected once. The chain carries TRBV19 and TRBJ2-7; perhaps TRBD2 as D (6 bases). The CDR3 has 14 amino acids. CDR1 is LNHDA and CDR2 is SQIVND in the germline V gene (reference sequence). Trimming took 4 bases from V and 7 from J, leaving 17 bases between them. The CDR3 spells CASSNRLRGGEQYF. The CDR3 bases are TGTGCCAGTAGTAACAGGTTGAGGGGAGGAGAGCAGTACTTC.

The CDR3 is CASSDSGSNNEQFF. The CDR3 nucleotides are TGTGCCAGCAGTGACAGCGGGAGCAACAATGAGCAGTTCTTC. V and J are TRBV6-4 and TRBJ2-1, with 8 bases aligning to TRBD2. The CDR3 totals 14 residues. Germline values: CDR1 MRHNA, CDR2 SNTAGT. V lost 2 bases, J lost 5 bases, and 2 bases stayed unmatched.

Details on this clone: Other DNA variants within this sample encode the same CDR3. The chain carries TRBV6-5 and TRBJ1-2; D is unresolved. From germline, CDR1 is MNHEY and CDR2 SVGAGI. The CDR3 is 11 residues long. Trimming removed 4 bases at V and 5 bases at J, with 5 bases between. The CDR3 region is CASSSGYGYTF. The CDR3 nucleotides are TGTGCCAGCAGTTCCGGGTATGGCTACACCTTC.

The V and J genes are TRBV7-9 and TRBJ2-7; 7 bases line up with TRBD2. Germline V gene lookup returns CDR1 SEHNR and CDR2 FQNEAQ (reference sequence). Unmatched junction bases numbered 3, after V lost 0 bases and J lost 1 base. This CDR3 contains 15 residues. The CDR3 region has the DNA TGTGCCAGCAGCTTAGCGGGAGGGCGGTCCTACGAGCAGTACTTC. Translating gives CASSLAGGRSYEQYF. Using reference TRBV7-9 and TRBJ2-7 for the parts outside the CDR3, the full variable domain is DTGVSQNPRHKITKRGQNVTFRCDPISEHNRLYWYRQTLGQGPEFLTYFQNEAQLEKSRLLSDRFSAERPKGSFSTLEIQRTEQGDSAMYLCASSLAGGRSYEQYFGPGTRLTVT.

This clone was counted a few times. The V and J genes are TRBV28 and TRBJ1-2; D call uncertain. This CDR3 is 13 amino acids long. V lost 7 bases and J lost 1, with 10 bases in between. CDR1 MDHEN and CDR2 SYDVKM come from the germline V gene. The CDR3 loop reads CASKGSLNYGYTF. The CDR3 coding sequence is TGTGCCAGCAAGGGCAGCCTTAACTATGGCTACACCTTC.

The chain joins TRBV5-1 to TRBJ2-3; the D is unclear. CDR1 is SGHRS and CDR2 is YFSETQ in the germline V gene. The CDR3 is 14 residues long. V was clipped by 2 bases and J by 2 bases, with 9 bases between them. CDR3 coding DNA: TGCGCCAGCAGCTTTTCGTGGCCCACAGATACGCAGTATTTT. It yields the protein CASSFSWPTDTQYF.

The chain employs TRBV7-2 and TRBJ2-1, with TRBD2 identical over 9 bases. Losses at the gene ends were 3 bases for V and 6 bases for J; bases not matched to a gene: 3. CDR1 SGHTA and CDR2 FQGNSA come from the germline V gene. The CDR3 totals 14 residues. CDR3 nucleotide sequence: TGTGCCAGCAGCTTCGCGGGGGGGCCCAATGAGCAGTTCTTC. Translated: CASSFAGGPNEQFF.

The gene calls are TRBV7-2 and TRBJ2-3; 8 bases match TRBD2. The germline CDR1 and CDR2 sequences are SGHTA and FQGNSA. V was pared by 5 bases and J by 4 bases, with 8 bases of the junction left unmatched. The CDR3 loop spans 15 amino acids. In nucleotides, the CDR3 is TGTGCCAGCAGCCCCAACGGGGGGGCCTCAGATACGCAGTATTTT. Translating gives CASSPNGGASDTQYF. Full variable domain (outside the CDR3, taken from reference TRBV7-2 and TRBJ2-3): GAGVSQSPSNKVTEKGKDVELRCDPISGHTALYWYRQSLGQGLEFLIYFQGNSAPDKSGLPSDRFSAERTGGSVSTLTIQRTQQEDSAVYLCASSPNGGASDTQYFGPGTRLTVL.

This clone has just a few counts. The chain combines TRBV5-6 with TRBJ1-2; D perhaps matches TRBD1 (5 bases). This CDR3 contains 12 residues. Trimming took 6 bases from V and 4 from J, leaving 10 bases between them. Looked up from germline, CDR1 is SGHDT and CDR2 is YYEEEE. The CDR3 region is CASTRDSYGYTF. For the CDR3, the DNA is TGTGCCAGCACCAGAGACAGCTATGGCTACACCTTC.

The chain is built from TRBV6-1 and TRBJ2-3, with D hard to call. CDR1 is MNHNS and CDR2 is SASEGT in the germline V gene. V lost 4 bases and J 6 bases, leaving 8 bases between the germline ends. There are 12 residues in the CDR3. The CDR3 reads CASSASKDTQYF. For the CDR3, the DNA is TGTGCCAGCAGTGCCTCTAAGGATACGCAGTATTTT.

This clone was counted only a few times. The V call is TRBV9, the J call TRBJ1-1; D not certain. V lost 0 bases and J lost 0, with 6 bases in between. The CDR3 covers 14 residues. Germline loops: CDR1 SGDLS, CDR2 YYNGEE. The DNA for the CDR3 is TGTGCCAGCAGCGTAGCAGGAATGAACACTGAAGCTTTCTTT. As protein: CASSVAGMNTEAFF.

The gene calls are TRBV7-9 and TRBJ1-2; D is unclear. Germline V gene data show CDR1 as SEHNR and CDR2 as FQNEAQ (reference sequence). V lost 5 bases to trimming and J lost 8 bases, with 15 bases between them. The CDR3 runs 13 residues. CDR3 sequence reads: CASSLRAMGGYTF. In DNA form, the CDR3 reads TGTGCCAGCAGCCTCCGGGCGATGGGAGGCTACACCTTC.

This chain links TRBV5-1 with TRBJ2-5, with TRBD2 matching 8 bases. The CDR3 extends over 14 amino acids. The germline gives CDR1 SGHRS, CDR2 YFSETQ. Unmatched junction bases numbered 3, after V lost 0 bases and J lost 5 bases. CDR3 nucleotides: TGCGCCAGCAGCTTGGCAGCGGGGGTCGAGACCCAGTACTTC. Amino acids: CASSLAAGVETQYF. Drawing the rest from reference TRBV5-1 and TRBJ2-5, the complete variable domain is KAGVTQTPRYLIKTRGQQVTLSCSPISGHRSVSWYQQTPGQGLQFLFEYFSETQRNKGNFPGRFSGRQFSNSRSEMNVSTLELGDSALYLCASSLAAGVETQYFGPGTRLLVL.

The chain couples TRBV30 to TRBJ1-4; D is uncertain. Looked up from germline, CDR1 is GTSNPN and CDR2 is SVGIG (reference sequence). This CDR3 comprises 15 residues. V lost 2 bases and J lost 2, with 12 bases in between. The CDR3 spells CAWSSLGGTNEKLFF. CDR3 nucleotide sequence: TGTGCCTGGAGTTCACTAGGAGGCACTAATGAAAAACTGTTTTTT. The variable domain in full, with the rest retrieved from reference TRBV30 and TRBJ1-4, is SQTIHQWPATLVQPVGSPLSLECTVEGTSNPNLYWYRQAAGRGLQLLFYSVGIGQISSEVPQNLSASRPQDRQFILSSKKLLLSDSGFYLCAWSSLGGTNEKLFFGSGTQLSVL.

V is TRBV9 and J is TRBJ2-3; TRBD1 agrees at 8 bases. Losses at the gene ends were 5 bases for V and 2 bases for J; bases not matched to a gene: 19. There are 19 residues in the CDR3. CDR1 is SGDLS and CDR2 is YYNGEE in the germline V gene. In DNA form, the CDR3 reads TGTGCCAGCAGTCTAGCCCCCCGGGGACAGGCTAGGGACACAGATACGCAGTATTTT. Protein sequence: CASSLAPRGQARDTDTQYF.

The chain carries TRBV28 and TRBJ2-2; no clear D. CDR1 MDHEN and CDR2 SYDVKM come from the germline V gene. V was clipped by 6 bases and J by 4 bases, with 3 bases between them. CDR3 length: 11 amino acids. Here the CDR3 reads CASRLTGELFF. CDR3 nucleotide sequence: TGTGCCAGCAGACTCACCGGGGAGCTGTTTTTT.

The CDR3 reads CASSSMAGNSPLHF. CDR3 coding DNA: TGTGCCAGCAGCTCTATGGCAGGCAATTCACCCCTCCACTTT. This chain joins TRBV11-3 and TRBJ1-6, with D uncertain. CDR1 SGHNT and CDR2 YENEEA come from the germline V gene. Trimming took off 4 bases at V and 7 bases at J, with 11 bases between the two ends. The CDR3 loop spans 14 amino acids.

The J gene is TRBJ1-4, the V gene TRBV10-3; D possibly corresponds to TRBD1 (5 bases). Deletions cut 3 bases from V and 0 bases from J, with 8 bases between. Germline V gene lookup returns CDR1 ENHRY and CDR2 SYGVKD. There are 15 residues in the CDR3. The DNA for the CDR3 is TGTGCCATCAGTGACCAGGGTACAACTAATGAAAAACTGTTTTTT. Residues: CAISDQGTTNEKLFF.

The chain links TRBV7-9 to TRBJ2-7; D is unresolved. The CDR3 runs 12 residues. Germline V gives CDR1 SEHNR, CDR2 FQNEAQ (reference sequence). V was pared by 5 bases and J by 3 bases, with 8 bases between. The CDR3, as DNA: TGTGCCAGCAGCCCCGATGGCTACGAGCAGTACTTC. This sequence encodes CASSPDGYEQYF.